These 6 T cell receptor beta chains originate from one sample sequenced in a study of T cell responses to AZD1222 COVID-19 vaccine. Assay: immunoSEQ multiplex PCR; the TCRdb copy retains only in-frame clones and omits some. Of about 84,000 clones detected, approximately 90% appear once; the ten largest clones hold just over 30%. The source material was peripheral blood, sampled on day 0 of AZD1222 vaccination. These receptors were obtained from an adult in good health.

This chain uses TRBV11-2 with TRBJ2-7; a weak D match, TRBD1 (6 bases). V lost 3 bases and J 4 bases, leaving 19 bases between the germline ends. The germline gives CDR1 SGHAT, CDR2 FQNNGV. There are 16 residues in the CDR3. In nucleotides, the CDR3 is TGTGCCAGCAGCTTGGAACAGGGATTTACCTTGTACGAGCAGTACTTC. Amino acids: CASSLEQGFTLYEQYF.

V and J are TRBV5-1 and TRBJ2-2; 13 nucleotides match TRBD2. The CDR3 consists of 16 residues. Trimming at V came to 4 bases and at J to 7 bases, leaving 7 bases not matched to a gene. Germline V lookup: CDR1 SGHRS, CDR2 YFSETQ. CDR3 region: CASSPLAGGRNGELFF. CDR3 in DNA: TGCGCCAGCAGCCCACTAGCGGGAGGGCGGAACGGGGAGCTGTTTTTT.

The rearrangement links TRBV5-4 to TRBJ2-2; 8 nucleotides agree with TRBD1. Germline values: CDR1 SGHNT, CDR2 YYREEE (reference sequence). This CDR3 is built from 15 residues. V was clipped by 2 bases and J by 4 bases; unmatched bases: 4. In DNA, the CDR3 is TGTGCCAGCAGCTTTCAGGGGGCGGGCACCGGGGAGCTGTTTTTT. This gives the protein CASSFQGAGTGELFF.

The chain is built from TRBV5-4 and TRBJ2-1, with a tentative D call TRBD2 (7 bases). CDR1 and CDR2 from the germline V gene are SGHNT and YYREEE (reference sequence). There are 14 residues in the CDR3. Between the trimmed V and J ends, which lost 1 base and 5 bases, there was a span of 10 bases. The CDR3 nucleotides read TGTGCCAGCAGCTTGAGGGGGGGGAACAATGAGCAGTTCTTC. Residues: CASSLRGGNNEQFF.

The chain is built from TRBV19 and TRBJ1-1, with TRBD1 matching 7 bases. J lost 1 base, V lost 7 bases, and 3 bases had no gene match. Germline loops: CDR1 LNHDA, CDR2 SQIVND (reference sequence). The CDR3 length is 13 residues. CDR3 sequence (DNA): TGTGCCAGTACTCGGACAGGGAACACTGAAGCTTTCTTT. Protein: CASTRTGNTEAFF.

V and J are TRBV10-3 and TRBJ2-5; D unresolved. CDR1 is ENHRY, CDR2 SYGVKD, per germline. Trimming removed 0 bases from V and 2 bases from J, with 7 bases in between. This CDR3 has 14 residues. Here the CDR3 DNA reads TGTGCCATCAGTGAGTCAACGGCACAAGAGACCCAGTACTTC. It specifies CAISESTAQETQYF.